The 22 T cell receptor beta chains in this list originate from one sample, sequenced in a study of blood T cell repertoires in COVID-19. Clones were sequenced by immunoSEQ multiplex PCR, and TCRdb holds only the in-frame ones, with some missing. This table has around 450,000 clones, roughly nine tenths appearing once. Source material: PBMCs or T cells enriched from blood (not recorded which). The receptors stem from a woman under 30 who had recovered from COVID-19.

The chain combines TRBV5-5 with TRBJ2-2, with 11 bases that match TRBD1. This CDR3 has 17 amino acids. V lost 4 bases to trimming and J lost 3 bases; unmatched junction nucleotides: 8. In germline, CDR1 is SGHKS, CDR2 YYEKEE (reference sequence). CDR3 loop: CASSPGAGQGDTGELFF. CDR3 DNA: TGTGCCAGCAGCCCCGGAGCGGGACAGGGGGACACCGGGGAGCTGTTTTTT. The full variable domain, in which reference TRBV5-5 and TRBJ2-2 provide the parts outside the CDR3, is DAGVTQSPTHLIKTRGQQVTLRCSPISGHKSVSWYQQVLGQGPQFIFQYYEKEERGRGNFPDRFSARQFPNYSSELNVNALLLGDSALYLCASSPGAGQGDTGELFFGEGSRLTVL.

V gene TRBV5-1 combines with J gene TRBJ2-1; weak D call: TRBD1 (5 bases). Germline-derived CDR1 and CDR2 are SGHRS and YFSETQ. The CDR3 spans 16 residues. Trimming removed 4 bases at V and 0 bases at J, with 14 bases between. The CDR3 loop reads CASSHRQLLSYNEQFF. DNA for the CDR3: TGCGCCAGCAGCCACCGACAGCTACTCTCCTACAATGAGCAGTTCTTC.

This chain joins TRBV3-1 (or the pseudogene TRBV3-2) and TRBJ1-1; D not certain. This CDR3 region has 14 residues. CDR1 and CDR2 (germline): LGHDT, YNNKEL (reference sequence). V gave up 0 bases and J gave up 6 bases, with 11 bases separating them. The CDR3: CASSQEAGYSEAFF. CDR3 DNA sequence: TGTGCCAGCAGCCAAGAGGCGGGTTATTCTGAAGCTTTCTTT.

This clone has a single count. The V call is TRBV19, the J call TRBJ2-7, with 9 positions matching TRBD1. Losses at the gene ends were 5 bases for V and 2 bases for J; bases not matched to a gene: 7. Per germline, CDR1 LNHDA and CDR2 SQIVND (reference sequence). There are 15 residues in the CDR3. The CDR3 protein is CASSGGQGVPYEQYF. The CDR3 coding sequence is TGTGCCAGTAGTGGGGGACAGGGCGTCCCCTACGAGCAGTACTTC.

The V call is TRBV2, the J call TRBJ1-2; possibly TRBD1 for D (5 bases). V was cut by 8 bases and J by 7 bases, with 20 bases left in between. Germline V gives CDR1 SNHLY, CDR2 FYNNEI. This CDR3 has 14 amino acids. The CDR3 region is CASQGPGRAGGYTF. The CDR3 DNA reads TGTGCCAGCCAGGGTCCAGGCAGGGCAGGTGGCTACACCTTC.

The V gene is TRBV6-1, the J gene TRBJ2-7; TRBD2 agrees at 10 bases. The CDR3 length is 15 residues. J lost 2 bases, V lost 1 base, and 2 bases had no gene match. The V gene's germline CDR1 is MNHNS and CDR2 SASEGT. The CDR3 region is CASSEGTSGTYEQYF. The CDR3 coding sequence is TGTGCCAGCAGTGAAGGAACTAGCGGGACCTACGAGCAGTACTTC.

This clone was counted once. The V call is TRBV19, the J call TRBJ2-7, with D possibly matching TRBD1 (5 bases). The CDR3 loop spans 12 amino acids. The ends were cut back, 5 bases at V and 4 bases at J, with 9 bases in the middle. Germline CDR1 and CDR2: LNHDA and SQIVND (reference sequence). This chain's CDR3 is CASSGAQYEQYF. In nucleotides, the CDR3 is TGTGCCAGTAGTGGGGCCCAATACGAGCAGTACTTC.

This chain connects TRBV6-1 to TRBJ2-7, with 8 bases that match TRBD1. V was pared by 1 base and J by 5 bases, with 7 bases of the junction left unmatched. The CDR3 is 15 amino acids. Per the germline V gene, CDR1 is MNHNS and CDR2 is SASEGT. The CDR3 nucleotides read TGTGCCAGCAGTGAAGTTGACAGGGGATGGGACGAGCAGTACTTC. It yields the protein CASSEVDRGWDEQYF.

This clone came up a few times. The chain recombines TRBV5-5 with TRBJ2-1, with 9 bases that match TRBD2. Trimming at V came to 1 base and at J to 6 bases, leaving 5 bases not matched to a gene. Germline CDR1 is SGHKS and CDR2 is YYEKEE (reference sequence). This CDR3 is 15 amino acids long. The CDR3 sequence is CASSLLASGANEQFF. CDR3 nucleotide sequence: TGTGCCAGCAGCTTGTTGGCTAGCGGGGCCAATGAGCAGTTCTTC.

The V gene is TRBV30, the J gene TRBJ1-3; D is undetermined. Trimming pared 3 bases from V and 1 base from J, leaving 13 bases between. From germline, CDR1 is GTSNPN and CDR2 SVGIG (reference sequence). CDR3 size: 15 residues. This chain's CDR3 is CAWSPGEWSGNTIYF. The CDR3 DNA is TGTGCCTGGAGCCCCGGTGAATGGTCTGGAAACACCATATATTTT.

The chain joins TRBV27 to TRBJ1-1; D is perhaps TRBD1 (6 bases). The ends were cut back, 8 bases at V and 4 bases at J, with 17 bases in the middle. There are 14 residues in the CDR3. Germline values: CDR1 MNHEY, CDR2 SMNVEV (reference sequence). CDR3 DNA: TGTGCCAGCGGCCCCCGCGGGGGCTCCACTGAAGCTTTCTTT. It encodes CASGPRGGSTEAFF.

This clone has just a few counts. The chain uses TRBV19 and TRBJ1-2, with D perhaps TRBD1 (6 bases). V was trimmed by 11 bases and J by 6 bases, leaving 13 bases between them. Germline V gene data show CDR1 as LNHDA and CDR2 as SQIVND (reference sequence). The CDR3 sequence is 11 residues long. Written as DNA, the CDR3 is TGTGCCCTGGCGGGGGCGGATGGCTACACCTTC. The encoded protein is CALAGADGYTF.

The chain employs TRBV6-5 and TRBJ1-2; tentative D call: TRBD1 (5 bases). Germline assignment: CDR1 MNHEY and CDR2 SVGAGI. The germline V and J ends were trimmed by 6 bases and 5 bases, with 19 bases remaining between them. The CDR3 length is 15 residues. The CDR3 DNA reads TGTGCCAGCAGACCAAACGGGGGTCCCGTATATGGCTACACCTTC. Its translation is CASRPNGGPVYGYTF.

The V call is TRBV30, the J call TRBJ2-6, with D possibly matching TRBD2 (7 bases). Trimming removed 2 bases from V and 4 bases from J, with 15 bases in between. There are 16 residues in the CDR3. CDR1 and CDR2 (germline): GTSNPN, SVGIG (reference sequence). CDR3 residues: CAWSPRGARGANVLTF. CDR3 coding DNA: TGTGCCTGGAGTCCCCGGGGGGCGCGCGGGGCCAACGTCCTGACTTTC.

The chain joins TRBV10-3 to TRBJ1-1; D is possibly TRBD1 (5 bases). This CDR3 region has 14 residues. CDR1 ENHRY and CDR2 SYGVKD come from the germline V gene. The V and J ends lost 3 bases and 4 bases respectively, with 12 bases between them. The CDR3 region has the DNA TGTGCCATCAGTGAAAGGGGCGAGGCCACTGAAGCTTTCTTT. Its protein is CAISERGEATEAFF.

The genes are TRBV6-1 and TRBJ1-5; D unclear. Germline lookup yields CDR1 MNHNS and CDR2 SASEGT. The CDR3 is made up of 13 amino acids. V was trimmed by 5 bases and J by 5 bases, leaving 10 bases between them. CDR3 in DNA: TGTGCCAGCAGTTATGGCAGATATCAGCCCCAGCATTTT. Encoded protein: CASSYGRYQPQHF.

This clone was counted once. The genes are TRBV7-9 and TRBJ1-1; TRBD1 might be the D (6 bases). Trimming took 6 bases from V and 1 from J, leaving 15 bases between them. Per germline, CDR1 SEHNR and CDR2 FQNEAQ (reference sequence). This CDR3 region has 15 residues. In DNA, the CDR3 is TGTGCCAGCAGTCTAAATCCGGGACAGAACACTGAAGCTTTCTTT. Its translation: CASSLNPGQNTEAFF.

The J gene is TRBJ1-4, the V gene TRBV5-6; 10 bases map to TRBD1. The J segment lost 10 bases and the V segment lost 4 bases, leaving 7 bases of the junction unmatched. Germline CDR1 SGHDT, CDR2 YYEEEE. The CDR3 length is 14 residues. As DNA, the CDR3 is TGTGCCAGCAGCGTCCGGGACAGGGGAGGAAAACTGTTTTTT. Protein product: CASSVRDRGGKLFF.

This rearrangement joins TRBV3-1 (or the pseudogene TRBV3-2) to TRBJ2-4, with a possible D match to TRBD1 (6 bases). V was shortened by 0 bases and J by 1 base, with 10 bases between the two germline ends. The germline V gene has CDR1 LGHDT and CDR2 YNNKEL (reference sequence). The CDR3 is 16 amino acids. This CDR3 is CASSQDRGLAKNIQYF. The CDR3 bases are TGTGCCAGCAGCCAAGACAGGGGTTTGGCCAAAAACATTCAGTACTTC.

The chain joins TRBV5-1 to TRBJ1-1; the D is unclear. There are 14 residues in the CDR3. The V end lost 6 bases, the J end lost 2 bases, and 14 bases lay between the germline ends. The germline V gene encodes CDR1 SGHRS and CDR2 YFSETQ. CDR3 sequence (DNA): TGCGCCAGCAACACCCGGGAGTCTAACACTGAAGCTTTCTTT. It specifies CASNTRESNTEAFF.

The chain is built from TRBV5-1 and TRBJ1-4; 9 positions agree with TRBD1. CDR3 length: 14 residues. Germline V gives CDR1 SGHRS, CDR2 YFSETQ. J gave up 5 bases and V 7 bases, and 6 bases lay outside the gene matches. In DNA, the CDR3 is TGCGCCAGCTCCGGGACAGGGAGAAATGAAAAACTGTTTTTT. Translated, it gives CASSGTGRNEKLFF.

The chain carries TRBV5-1 and TRBJ2-3; D gene uncertain. Germline V gene data show CDR1 as SGHRS and CDR2 as YFSETQ. V was trimmed by 1 base and J by 6 bases, leaving 6 bases between them. This CDR3 contains 12 residues. The DNA for the CDR3 is TGCGCCAGCAGCTTGTTATTCGATACGCAGTATTTT. Residues: CASSLLFDTQYF.